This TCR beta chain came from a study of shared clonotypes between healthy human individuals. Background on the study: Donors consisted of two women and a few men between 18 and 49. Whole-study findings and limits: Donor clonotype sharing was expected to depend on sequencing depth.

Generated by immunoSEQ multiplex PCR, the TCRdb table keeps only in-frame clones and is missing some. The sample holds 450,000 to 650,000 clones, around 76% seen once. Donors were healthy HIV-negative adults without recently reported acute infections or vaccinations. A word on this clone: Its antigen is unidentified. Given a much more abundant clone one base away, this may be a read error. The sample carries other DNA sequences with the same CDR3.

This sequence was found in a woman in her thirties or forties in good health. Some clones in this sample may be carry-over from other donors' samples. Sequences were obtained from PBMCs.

CDR3 nucleotide sequence: TGTGCCAGCAGTTACACAGATACGCAGTATTTT. Translated, it gives CASSYTDTQYF. The V gene is TRBV7-2, the J gene TRBJ2-3; D gene ambiguous. Germline V gene sequence: CDR1 SGHTA, CDR2 FQGNSA. V shed 6 bases and J shed 2 bases, with 3 bases lying between them. This CDR3 contains 11 residues.